These T cell receptor beta chains were read from a single sample in a study of blood T cell repertoires in COVID-19. Using immunoSEQ multiplex PCR, the repertoire was profiled, and TCRdb retains in-frame clones only, with some absent. This table holds roughly 140,000 clones, about 86% found once. Sequenced: peripheral blood. These receptors came from a human donor in a cohort sampled during active COVID-19. Both conserved end residues are part of each CDR3. The order of the fields is V gene, J gene, D gene, clone size, CDR3 DNA, CDR3 protein. The D gene is left open where the match is weak. Where a row states a size, it is once, few, many or the class of an expanded clone; other rows omit it.

TRBV5-6,TRBJ1-2,NA,NA,TGTGCCAGCAGCCCAGGTGGGGGCCGGTATGGCTACACCTTC,CASSPGGGRYGYTF
TRBV5-6,TRBJ2-1,TRBD2,NA,TGTGCCAGCAGCCGTAATCGACTAGCGGGCTACAATGAGCAGTTCTTC,CASSRNRLAGYNEQFF
TRBV6-5,TRBJ1-3,NA,NA,TGTGCCAGCAGTTACGTCTTCGGAAACACCATATATTTT,CASSYVFGNTIYF
TRBV28,TRBJ1-3,TRBD1,NA,TGTGCCAGCAGTCGGACAGGGGGCGTGAGGTCTGGAAACACCATATATTTT,CASSRTGGVRSGNTIYF
TRBV28,TRBJ1-6,TRBD1,few,TGTGCCAGCAGACCCGGGACAGGGGTATCACCCCTCCACTTT,CASRPGTGVSPLHF
TRBV5-5,TRBJ2-5,NA,NA,TGTGCCAGCAGCTTCACAGGGACCCAAGAGACCCAGTACTTC,CASSFTGTQETQYF
TRBV29-1,TRBJ2-1,TRBD2,NA,TGCAGCGTTAAGTTACTAGCGGGAGTTGTCAATGAGCAGTTCTTC,CSVKLLAGVVNEQFF
TRBV6-1,TRBJ2-7,TRBD1,NA,TGTGCCAGCAGTGAACGATGGTGGACAGGGGGCCCCGAGCAGTACTTC,CASSERWWTGGPEQYF
TRBV7-8,TRBJ2-5,NA,NA,TGTGCCAGCAGGCACTCCCCGGAGACCCAGTACTTC,CASRHSPETQYF
TRBV19,TRBJ2-1,TRBD1,NA,TGTGCCAGTAGTACGGGACAGCTCTACAATGAGCAGTTCTTC,CASSTGQLYNEQFF
TRBV7-9,TRBJ2-3,TRBD1,once,TGTGCCAGCAGTTCGGGACAGATCTTCACAGATACGCAGTATTTT,CASSSGQIFTDTQYF
TRBV28,TRBJ2-7,TRBD2,NA,TGTGCCAGCAGTCGTGGACTAGCGGGAGGTGCGTGGCCTAACTTC,CASSRGLAGGAWPNF
TRBV6-1,TRBJ2-7,NA,NA,TGTGCCAGCAGTGAAGCGGTGGCTAGAGGCCACTACGAGCAGTACTTC,CASSEAVARGHYEQYF
TRBV24-1,TRBJ2-5,NA,NA,TGTGCCACCAGTGACCCAAATGAAGAGACCCAGTACTTC,CATSDPNEETQYF
TRBV5-1,TRBJ1-4,NA,NA,TGCGCCAGCAGCTTGGTAGCAGGGGTTAATGAAAAACTGTTTTTT,CASSLVAGVNEKLFF
TRBV15,TRBJ2-7,TRBD1,NA,TGTGCCACCAGCAGAGAGCCGGGACAGGGTGGAGAGCAGTACTTC,CATSREPGQGGEQYF
TRBV11-1,TRBJ2-7,NA,few,TGTGCCAGCAGCCCGGCGGGGCCAGCCTACGAGCAGTACTTC,CASSPAGPAYEQYF
TRBV19,TRBJ1-5,TRBD1,NA,TGTGCCAGTAGTTTCCTATGGGACAGCCTACGGAATAGCAATCAGCCCCAGCATTTT,CASSFLWDSLRNSNQPQHF
TRBV6-5,TRBJ2-1,NA,NA,TGTGCCATCCTTGGTGGCAGTAACTACAATGAGCAGTTCTTC,CAILGGSNYNEQFF
TRBV4-3,TRBJ2-5,TRBD1,NA,TGCGCCAGCAGCCAAGGACAGGGGAGCCAAGAGACCCAGTACTTC,CASSQGQGSQETQYF
TRBV28,TRBJ2-3,NA,NA,TGTGCCAGCACCCTTAGACTAGTCAGTGATACGCAGTATTTT,CASTLRLVSDTQYF
TRBV7-2,TRBJ2-7,TRBD1,NA,TGTGCCAGCAGCTCCCGACAGGGTCCTTACGAGCAGTACTTC,CASSSRQGPYEQYF
TRBV6-1,TRBJ2-3,NA,NA,TGTGCCAGCAGTGAATTTACTAGGACCGGAGATACGCAGTATTTT,CASSEFTRTGDTQYF
TRBV28,TRBJ2-7,NA,NA,TGTGCCAGCAGTTTACTCCCAGGGAAGTCCTACGAGCAGTACTTC,CASSLLPGKSYEQYF
TRBV7-2,TRBJ1-1,NA,NA,TGTGCCAGCACTCGACAGGTGAACACTGAAGCTTTCTTT,CASTRQVNTEAFF
TRBV19,TRBJ2-7,NA,once,TGTGCCAGTAGTATAGGGGTTTTGGAAGGTACTAACACCAGCTACGAGCAGTACTTC,CASSIGVLEGTNTSYEQYF
TRBV24-1,TRBJ2-1,TRBD2,NA,TGTGCCACCAGTGGAGCGGGACCCTACAATGAGCAGTTCTTC,CATSGAGPYNEQFF
TRBV19,TRBJ1-1,NA,NA,TGTGCCAGTAGTGAAAGAAGGGGGAACACTGAAGCTTTCTTT,CASSERRGNTEAFF
TRBV28,TRBJ1-5,NA,NA,TGTGCCAGCAGTTTAGTCCCACAGCCGAATCAGCCCCAGCATTTT,CASSLVPQPNQPQHF
TRBV28,TRBJ1-4,NA,NA,TGTGCCAGCCGGGGGGTGGGCGTAGGGGAAAAACTGTTTTTT,CASRGVGVGEKLFF
TRBV6-2/TRBV6-3,TRBJ2-7,NA,NA,TGTGCCAGCAGTTACCGGTCACAGGGTGGTCCCTACGAGCAGTACTTC,CASSYRSQGGPYEQYF
TRBV6-2/TRBV6-3,TRBJ2-7,TRBD2,NA,TGTGCCAGCAGACCTAGCGGGAGGGACTCCTACGAGCAGTACTTC,CASRPSGRDSYEQYF
TRBV10-3,TRBJ2-7,TRBD2,NA,TGTGCCATCAGTGGGCGGGAGGAAAGCTACGAGCAGTACTTC,CAISGREESYEQYF
TRBV28,TRBJ2-7,TRBD2,NA,TGTGCCAGCAGTCCCCCGTTAAGTACAGCGGGGACCTACGAGCAGTACTTC,CASSPPLSTAGTYEQYF
TRBV4-1,TRBJ1-4,TRBD1,NA,TGCGCCAGCAGCCCACCTGACAGGGTAAATACTAATGAAAAACTGTTTTTT,CASSPPDRVNTNEKLFF
TRBV5-1,TRBJ1-1,NA,NA,TGCGCCAGCAGCCCAGACAGGCCGAACACTGAAGCTTTCTTT,CASSPDRPNTEAFF
TRBV4-3,TRBJ2-2,NA,NA,TGCGCCAGCAGCACTTATCCGGGATTGAACACCGGGGAGCTGTTTTTT,CASSTYPGLNTGELFF
TRBV5-1,TRBJ2-1,NA,NA,TGCGCCAGCAGCTTATCTCAATTAGCGAACAATGAGCAGTTCTTC,CASSLSQLANNEQFF
TRBV2,TRBJ2-7,TRBD2,NA,TGTGCCAGCAGGCGAGGACTAGGACCCTCCTACGAGCAGTACTTC,CASRRGLGPSYEQYF
TRBV7-8,TRBJ2-7,TRBD2,NA,TGTGCCAGCAGCTGGCTAGCGGGGACCTCCTACGAGCAGTACTTC,CASSWLAGTSYEQYF